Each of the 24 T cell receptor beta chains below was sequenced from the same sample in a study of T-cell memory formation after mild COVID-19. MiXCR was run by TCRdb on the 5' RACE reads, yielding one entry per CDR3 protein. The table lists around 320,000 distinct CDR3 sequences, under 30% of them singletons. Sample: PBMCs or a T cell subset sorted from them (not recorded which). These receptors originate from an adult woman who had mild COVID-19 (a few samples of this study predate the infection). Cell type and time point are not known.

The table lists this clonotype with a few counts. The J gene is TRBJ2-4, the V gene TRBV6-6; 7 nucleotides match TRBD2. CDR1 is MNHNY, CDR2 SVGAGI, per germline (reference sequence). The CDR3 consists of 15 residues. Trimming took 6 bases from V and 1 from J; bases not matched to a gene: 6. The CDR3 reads CASSLSGRAKNIQYF. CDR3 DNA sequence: TGTGCCAGCAGCCTATCCGGGAGGGCCAAAAACATTCAGTACTTC.

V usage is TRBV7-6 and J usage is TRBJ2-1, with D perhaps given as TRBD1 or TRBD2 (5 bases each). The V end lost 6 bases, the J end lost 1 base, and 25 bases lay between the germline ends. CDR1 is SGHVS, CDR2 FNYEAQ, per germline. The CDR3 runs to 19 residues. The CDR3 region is CASSPPDVGAVWSYNEQFF. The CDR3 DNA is TGTGCCAGCAGTCCCCCGGACGTCGGGGCGGTATGGTCCTACAATGAGCAGTTCTTC.

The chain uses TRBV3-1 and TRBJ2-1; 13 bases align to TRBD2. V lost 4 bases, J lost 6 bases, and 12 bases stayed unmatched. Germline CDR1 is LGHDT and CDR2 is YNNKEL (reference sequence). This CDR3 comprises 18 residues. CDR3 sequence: CASSRLGLAGMNLNEQFF. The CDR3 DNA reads TGTGCCAGCAGCCGACTGGGACTAGCGGGGATGAACCTCAATGAGCAGTTCTTC.

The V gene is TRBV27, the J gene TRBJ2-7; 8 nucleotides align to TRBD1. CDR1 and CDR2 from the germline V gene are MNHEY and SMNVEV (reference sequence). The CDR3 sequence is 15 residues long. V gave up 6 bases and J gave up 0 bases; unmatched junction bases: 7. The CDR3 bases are TGTGCCAGCAGCTCCCGGGACAGGAGCTCCTACGAGCAGTACTTC. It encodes CASSSRDRSSYEQYF.

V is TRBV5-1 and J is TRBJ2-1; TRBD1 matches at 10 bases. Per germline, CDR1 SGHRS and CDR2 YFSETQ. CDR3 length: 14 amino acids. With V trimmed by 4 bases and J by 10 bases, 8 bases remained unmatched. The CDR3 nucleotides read TGCGCCAGCAGCCCCGGGACAGGGGCGGGCGAGCAGTTCTTC. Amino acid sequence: CASSPGTGAGEQFF.

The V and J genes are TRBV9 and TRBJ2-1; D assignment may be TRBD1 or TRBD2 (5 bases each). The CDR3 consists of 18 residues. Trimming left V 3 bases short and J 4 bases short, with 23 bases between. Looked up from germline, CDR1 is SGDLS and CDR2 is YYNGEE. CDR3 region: CASSAGAGASVQYNEQFF. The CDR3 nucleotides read TGTGCCAGCAGCGCCGGGGCTGGGGCGAGCGTACAGTACAATGAGCAGTTCTTC.

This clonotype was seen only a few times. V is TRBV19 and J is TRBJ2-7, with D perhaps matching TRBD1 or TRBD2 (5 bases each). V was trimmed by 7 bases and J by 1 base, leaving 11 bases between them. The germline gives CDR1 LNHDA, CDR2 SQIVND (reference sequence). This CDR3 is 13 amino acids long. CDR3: CASTGTESYEQYF. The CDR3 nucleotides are TGTGCCAGTACTGGGACGGAGTCCTACGAGCAGTACTTC. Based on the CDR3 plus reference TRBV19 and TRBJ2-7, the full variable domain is DGGITQSPKYLFRKEGQNVTLSCEQNLNHDAMYWYRQDPGQGLRLIYYSQIVNDFQKGDIAEGYSVSREKKESFPLTVTSAQKNPTAFYLCASTGTESYEQYFGPGTRLTVT.

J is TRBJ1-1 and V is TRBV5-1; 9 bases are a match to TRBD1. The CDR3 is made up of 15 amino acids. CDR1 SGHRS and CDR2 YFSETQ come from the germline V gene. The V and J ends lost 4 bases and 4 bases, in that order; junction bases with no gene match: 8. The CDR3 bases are TGCGCCAGCAGCCCGGGACAGGGAGGGGGCACTGAAGCTTTCTTT. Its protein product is CASSPGQGGGTEAFF.

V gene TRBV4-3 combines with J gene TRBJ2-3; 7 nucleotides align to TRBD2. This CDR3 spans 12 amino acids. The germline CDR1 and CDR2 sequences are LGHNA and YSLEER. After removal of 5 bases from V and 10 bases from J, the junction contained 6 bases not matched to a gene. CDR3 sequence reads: CASSGEGPAQYF. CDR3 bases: TGCGCCAGCAGCGGGGAGGGGCCCGCGCAGTATTTT.

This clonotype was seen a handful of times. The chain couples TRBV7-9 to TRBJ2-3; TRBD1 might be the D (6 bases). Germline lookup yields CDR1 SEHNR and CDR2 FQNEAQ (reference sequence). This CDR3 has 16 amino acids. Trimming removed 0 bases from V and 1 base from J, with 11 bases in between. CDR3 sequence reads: CASSLAKGVGTDTQYF. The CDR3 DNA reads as TGTGCCAGCAGCTTAGCGAAGGGGGTCGGCACAGATACGCAGTATTTT. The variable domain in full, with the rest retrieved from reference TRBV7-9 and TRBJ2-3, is DTGVSQNPRHKITKRGQNVTFRCDPISEHNRLYWYRQTLGQGPEFLTYFQNEAQLEKSRLLSDRFSAERPKGSFSTLEIQRTEQGDSAMYLCASSLAKGVGTDTQYFGPGTRLTVL.

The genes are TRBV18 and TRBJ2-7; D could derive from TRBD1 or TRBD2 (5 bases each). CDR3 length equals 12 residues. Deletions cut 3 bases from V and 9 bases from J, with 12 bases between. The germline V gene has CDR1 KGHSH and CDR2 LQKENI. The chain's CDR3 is CASSPLPGRQYF. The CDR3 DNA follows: TGTGCCAGCTCACCCCTCCCGGGACGGCAGTACTTC.

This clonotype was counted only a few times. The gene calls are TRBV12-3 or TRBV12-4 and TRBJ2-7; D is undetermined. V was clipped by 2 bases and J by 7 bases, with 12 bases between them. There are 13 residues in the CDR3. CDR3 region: CASSLLEAREQYF. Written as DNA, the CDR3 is TGTGCCAGCAGTTTACTAGAAGCCCGGGAGCAGTACTTC.

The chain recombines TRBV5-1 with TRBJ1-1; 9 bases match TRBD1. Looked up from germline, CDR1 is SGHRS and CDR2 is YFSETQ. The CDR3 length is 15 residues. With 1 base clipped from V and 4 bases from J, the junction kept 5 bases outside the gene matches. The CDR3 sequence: CASSLSRTGVTEAFF. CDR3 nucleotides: TGCGCCAGCAGCTTGAGTAGGACAGGGGTCACTGAAGCTTTCTTT.

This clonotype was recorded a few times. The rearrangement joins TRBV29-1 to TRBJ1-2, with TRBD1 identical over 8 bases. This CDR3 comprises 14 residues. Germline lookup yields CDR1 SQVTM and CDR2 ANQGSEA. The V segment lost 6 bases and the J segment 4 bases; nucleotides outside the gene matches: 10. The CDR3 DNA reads TGCAGCGTGGGGACAGGAGGGGGCGGCTATGGCTACACCTTC. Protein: CSVGTGGGGYGYTF.

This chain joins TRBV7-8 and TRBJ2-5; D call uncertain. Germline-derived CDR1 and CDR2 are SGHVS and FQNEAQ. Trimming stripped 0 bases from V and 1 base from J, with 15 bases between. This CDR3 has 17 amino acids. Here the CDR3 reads CASSLAGLVSPQETQYF. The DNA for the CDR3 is TGTGCCAGCAGCTTAGCCGGGCTAGTTTCCCCCCAAGAGACCCAGTACTTC.

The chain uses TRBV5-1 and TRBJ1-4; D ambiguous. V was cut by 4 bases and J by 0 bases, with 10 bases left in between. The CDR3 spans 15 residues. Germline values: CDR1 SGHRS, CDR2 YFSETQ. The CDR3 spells CASSAYGTTNEKLFF. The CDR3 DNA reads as TGCGCCAGCAGCGCCTACGGTACAACTAATGAAAAACTGTTTTTT.

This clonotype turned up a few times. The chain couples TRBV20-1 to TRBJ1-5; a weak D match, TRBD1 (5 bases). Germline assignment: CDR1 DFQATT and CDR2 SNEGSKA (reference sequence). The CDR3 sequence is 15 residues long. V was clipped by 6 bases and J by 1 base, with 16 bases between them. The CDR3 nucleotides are TGCAGTGCCACGAACAGGTGGATCAGCAATCAGCCCCAGCATTTT. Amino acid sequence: CSATNRWISNQPQHF.

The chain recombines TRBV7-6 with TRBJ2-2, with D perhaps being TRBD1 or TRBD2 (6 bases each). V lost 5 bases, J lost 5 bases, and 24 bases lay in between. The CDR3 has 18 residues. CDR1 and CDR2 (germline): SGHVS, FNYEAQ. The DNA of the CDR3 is TGTGCCAGCAGCCACTCTGATACAGGGCGGGATGGGACCGGGGAGCTGTTTTTT. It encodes CASSHSDTGRDGTGELFF.

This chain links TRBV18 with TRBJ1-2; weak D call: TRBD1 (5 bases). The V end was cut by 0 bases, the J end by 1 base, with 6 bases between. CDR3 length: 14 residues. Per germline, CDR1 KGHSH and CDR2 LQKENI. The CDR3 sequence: CASSPPDNNYGYTF. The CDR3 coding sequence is TGTGCCAGCTCACCACCGGACAATAACTATGGCTACACCTTC.

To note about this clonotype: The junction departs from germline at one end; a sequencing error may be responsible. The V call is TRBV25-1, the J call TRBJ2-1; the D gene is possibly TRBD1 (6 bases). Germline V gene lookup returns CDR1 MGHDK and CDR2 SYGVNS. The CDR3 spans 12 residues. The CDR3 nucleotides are TGTGCCAGCAGAGACACAGGGCAGGGAGCAGTCTTC. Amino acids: CASRDTGQGAVF.

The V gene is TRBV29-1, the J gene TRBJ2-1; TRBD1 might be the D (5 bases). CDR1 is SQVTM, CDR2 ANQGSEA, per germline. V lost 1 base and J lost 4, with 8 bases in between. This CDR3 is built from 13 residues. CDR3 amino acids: CSVEARVYNEQFF. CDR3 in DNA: TGCAGCGTTGAAGCCAGGGTATACAATGAGCAGTTCTTC.

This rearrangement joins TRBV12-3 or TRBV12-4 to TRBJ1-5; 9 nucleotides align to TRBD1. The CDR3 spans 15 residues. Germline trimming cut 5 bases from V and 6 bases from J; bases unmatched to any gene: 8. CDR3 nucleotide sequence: TGTGCCAGCAGTCAGGACAGGGGCGTGGGTCAGCCCCAGCATTTT. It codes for CASSQDRGVGQPQHF.

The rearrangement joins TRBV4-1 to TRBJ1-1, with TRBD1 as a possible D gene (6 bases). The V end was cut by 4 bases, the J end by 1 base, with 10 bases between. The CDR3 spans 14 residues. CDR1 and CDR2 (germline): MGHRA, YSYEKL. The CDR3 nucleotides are TGCGCCAGCAGCCCGACCAGGGGGAACACTGAAGCTTTCTTT. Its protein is CASSPTRGNTEAFF.

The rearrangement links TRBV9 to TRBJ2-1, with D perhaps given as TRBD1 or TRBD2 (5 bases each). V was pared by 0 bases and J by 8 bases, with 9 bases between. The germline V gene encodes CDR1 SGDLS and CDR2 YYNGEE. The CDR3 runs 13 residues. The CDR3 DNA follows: TGTGCCAGCAGCGTAGGATCGGGGCATGAGCAGTTCTTC. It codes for CASSVGSGHEQFF.